In this sample, the clone carrying this TCR beta chain turned up a few times. The antigen remains unidentified. The CDR3 totals 14 residues. Germline CDR1 reads SGHTA; CDR2 reads FQGNSA. Trimming stripped 1 base from V and 5 bases from J, with 9 bases between. This sample stems from a study of blood T cells in healthy people across ages. General study findings and limits: Older age coincided with a roughly linear decline in TCR beta diversity per million T cells.

Alongside a J-beta primer mix, a sample-barcoded 5' primer served in a second PCR lasting 7 to 11 cycles. TCRdb itself ran the 5' RACE reads through MiXCR, one entry per CDR3 protein. The sample shows fewer than 2,000,000 distinct CDR3 sequences, roughly 30% of them seen only once. The chain uses TRBV7-2 and TRBJ2-4; D perhaps matches TRBD2 (5 bases). This TCR came from a woman in her 30s in good health. The specimen was blood. The CDR3 DNA is TGTGCCAGCAGCTTAGTAGCCGGGGAAAACATTCAGTACTTC. Protein: CASSLVAGENIQYF.